These 5 T cell receptor beta chains were all obtained from the same sample, sequenced in a study of shared clonotypes between healthy human individuals. TCRdb's table, derived via immunoSEQ multiplex PCR, lists solely in-frame clones and lacks some. The sample has millions of clones; roughly nine tenths are singletons. Sequencing input: naive CD4+ T cells sorted from blood. The subset is: CD45RA+ positively selected. The receptors originated from a man between 18 and 29 years old in good health.

This clone was counted a single time. J is TRBJ1-1 and V is TRBV4-3, with D tentatively TRBD1 (5 bases). CDR1 is LGHNA, CDR2 YSLEER, per germline. V was clipped by 3 bases and J by 4 bases, with 18 bases between them. The CDR3 loop spans 16 amino acids. CDR3 amino acids: CASSHEPKGLATEAFF. CDR3 DNA: TGCGCCAGCAGCCACGAGCCTAAGGGGTTAGCCACTGAAGCTTTCTTT.

This clone has more than one count but fewer than ten. The genes are TRBV2 and TRBJ1-1; D is uncertain. This CDR3 has 13 amino acids. CDR1 and CDR2 (germline): SNHLY, FYNNEI. Trimming shortened V by 7 bases and J by 0 bases, and 9 bases separated the two germline ends. CDR3 amino acids: CASNTGMNTEAFF. The CDR3 nucleotides read TGTGCCAGCAACACGGGGATGAACACTGAAGCTTTCTTT.

The count of this clone is one. The V call is TRBV7-6, the J call TRBJ2-7, with 8 bases identical to TRBD2. This CDR3 contains 16 residues. Germline assignment: CDR1 SGHVS and CDR2 FNYEAQ. V lost 5 bases, J lost 0 bases, and 9 bases stayed unmatched. The CDR3 spells CASSPDGAGVSYEQYF. The CDR3 DNA reads as TGTGCCAGCAGCCCCGATGGAGCGGGAGTCTCCTACGAGCAGTACTTC.

The chain links TRBV2 to TRBJ1-5, with D perhaps matching TRBD1 (6 bases). Germline V lookup: CDR1 SNHLY, CDR2 FYNNEI. V dropped 6 bases and J dropped 1 base, with 16 bases sitting between them. The CDR3 has 16 amino acids. This chain's CDR3 is CASSRRDTRSNQPQHF. The CDR3 coding sequence is TGTGCCAGCAGCAGGAGGGACACAAGGAGCAATCAGCCCCAGCATTTT.

CDR3 sequence reads: CASSGGQAYEKLFF. The CDR3 coding sequence is TGTGCCAGCAGCGGAGGACAGGCTTATGAAAAACTGTTTTTT. The chain employs TRBV9 and TRBJ1-4; 7 bases are shared with TRBD1. The CDR3 consists of 14 residues. Germline lookup yields CDR1 SGDLS and CDR2 YYNGEE. The J segment lost 6 bases and the V segment lost 3 bases, leaving 5 bases of the junction unmatched.